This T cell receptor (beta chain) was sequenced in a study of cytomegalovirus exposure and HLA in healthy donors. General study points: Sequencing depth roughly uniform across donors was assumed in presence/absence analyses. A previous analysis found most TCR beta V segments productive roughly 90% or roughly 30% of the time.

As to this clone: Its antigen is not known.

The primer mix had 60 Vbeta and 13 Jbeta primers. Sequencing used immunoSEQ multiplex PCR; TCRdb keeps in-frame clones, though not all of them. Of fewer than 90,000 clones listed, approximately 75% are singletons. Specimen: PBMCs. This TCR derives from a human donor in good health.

CDR3 nucleotide sequence: TGTGCCACCCAGGCGCGGACAGGTCGCACAGATACGCAGTATTTT. Amino acids: CATQARTGRTDTQYF. This chain links TRBV15 with TRBJ2-3; 7 nucleotides agree with TRBD1. Trimming removed 8 bases from V and 1 base from J; junction bases left unmatched: 9. The CDR3 totals 15 residues. In germline, CDR1 is LNHNV, CDR2 YYDKDF (reference sequence).